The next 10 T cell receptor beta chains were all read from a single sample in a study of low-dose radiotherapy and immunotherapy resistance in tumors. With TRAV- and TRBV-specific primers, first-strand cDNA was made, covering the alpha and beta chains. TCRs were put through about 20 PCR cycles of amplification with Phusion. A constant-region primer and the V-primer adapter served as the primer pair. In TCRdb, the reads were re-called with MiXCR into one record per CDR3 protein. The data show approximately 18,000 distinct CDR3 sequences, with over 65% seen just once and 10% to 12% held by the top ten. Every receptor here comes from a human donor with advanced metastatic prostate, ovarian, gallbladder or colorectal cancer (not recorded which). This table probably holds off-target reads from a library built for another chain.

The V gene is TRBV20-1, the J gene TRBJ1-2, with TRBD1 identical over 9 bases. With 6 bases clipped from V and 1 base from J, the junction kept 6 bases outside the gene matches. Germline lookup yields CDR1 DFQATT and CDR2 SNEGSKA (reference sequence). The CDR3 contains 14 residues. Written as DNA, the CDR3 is TGCAGTGCCCCCACAGGGGGCGGTAACTATGGCTACACCTTC. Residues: CSAPTGGGNYGYTF.

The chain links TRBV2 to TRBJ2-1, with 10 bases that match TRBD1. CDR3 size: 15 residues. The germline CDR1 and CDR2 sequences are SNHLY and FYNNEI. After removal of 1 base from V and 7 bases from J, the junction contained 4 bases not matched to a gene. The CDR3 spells CASSEGGQGRNEQFF. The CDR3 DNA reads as TGTGCCAGCAGTGAAGGGGGACAGGGGAGAAATGAGCAGTTCTTC.

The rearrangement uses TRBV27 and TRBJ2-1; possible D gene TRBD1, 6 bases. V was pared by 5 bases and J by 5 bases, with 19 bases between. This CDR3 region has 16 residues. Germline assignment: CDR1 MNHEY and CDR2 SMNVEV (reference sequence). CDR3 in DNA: TGTGCCAGCAGTCCATCACCCGGGACACTGAACAATGAGCAGTTCTTC. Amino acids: CASSPSPGTLNNEQFF.

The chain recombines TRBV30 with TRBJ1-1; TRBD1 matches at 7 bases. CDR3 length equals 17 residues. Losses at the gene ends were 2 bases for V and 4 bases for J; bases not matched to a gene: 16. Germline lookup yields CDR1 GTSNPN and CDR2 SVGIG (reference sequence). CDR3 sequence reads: CAWSSGTVVRGTTEAFF. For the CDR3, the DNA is TGTGCCTGGAGTTCCGGGACAGTGGTTAGAGGGACCACTGAAGCTTTCTTT.

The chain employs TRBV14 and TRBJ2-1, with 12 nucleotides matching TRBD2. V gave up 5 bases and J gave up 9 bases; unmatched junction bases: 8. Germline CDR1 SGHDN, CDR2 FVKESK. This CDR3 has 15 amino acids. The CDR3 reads CASSNVGLAGSEQFF. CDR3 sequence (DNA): TGTGCCAGCAGCAACGTGGGACTAGCGGGCAGTGAGCAGTTCTTC. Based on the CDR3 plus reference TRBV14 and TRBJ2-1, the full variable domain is EAGVTQFPSHSVIEKGQTVTLRCDPISGHDNLYWYRRVMGKEIKFLLHFVKESKQDESGMPNNRFLAERTGGTYSTLKVQPAELEDSGVYFCASSNVGLAGSEQFFGPGTRLTVL.

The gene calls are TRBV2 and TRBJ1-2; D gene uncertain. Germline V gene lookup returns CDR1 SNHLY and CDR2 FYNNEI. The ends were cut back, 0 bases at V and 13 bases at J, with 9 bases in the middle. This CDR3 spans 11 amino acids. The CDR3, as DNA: TGTGCCAGCAGTGAAGCGCTTTCTGGCACCTTC. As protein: CASSEALSGTF.

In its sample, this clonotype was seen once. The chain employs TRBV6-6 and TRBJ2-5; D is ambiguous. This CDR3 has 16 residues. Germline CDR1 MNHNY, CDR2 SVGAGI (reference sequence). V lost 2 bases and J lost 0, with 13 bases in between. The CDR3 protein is CASSYPETEYQETQYF. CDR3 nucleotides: TGTGCCAGCAGTTACCCTGAAACTGAGTACCAAGAGACCCAGTACTTC.

The CDR3 bases are TGCGCCAGCAGCTTCGACGGGTACGAGCAGTACTTC. It translates to CASSFDGYEQYF. This chain links TRBV5-1 with TRBJ2-7; no reliable D call. CDR3 length: 12 amino acids. Germline lookup yields CDR1 SGHRS and CDR2 YFSETQ. V was trimmed by 2 bases and J by 4 bases, leaving 7 bases between them.

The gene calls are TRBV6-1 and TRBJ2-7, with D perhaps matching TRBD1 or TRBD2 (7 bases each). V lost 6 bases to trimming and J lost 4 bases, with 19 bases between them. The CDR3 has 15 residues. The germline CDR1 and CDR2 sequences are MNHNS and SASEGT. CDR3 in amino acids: CASSDRAGGFYEQYF. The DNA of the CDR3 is TGTGCCAGCAGCGACAGGGCCGGGGGGTTTTACGAGCAGTACTTC.

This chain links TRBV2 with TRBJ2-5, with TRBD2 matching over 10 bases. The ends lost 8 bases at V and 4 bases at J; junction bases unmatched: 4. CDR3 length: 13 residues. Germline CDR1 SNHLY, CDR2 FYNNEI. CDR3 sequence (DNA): TGTGCCAGCTCCCGACTAGCGGGAGAGACCCAGTACTTC. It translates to CASSRLAGETQYF.